These T cell receptor beta chains were read from a single sample in a study of T cell repertoires in cytomegalovirus infection. TCRdb fed the reads into MiXCR, producing one record per CDR3 protein. The data contain under 100,000 distinct CDR3 sequences, 3.5% to 4.5% of them singletons. The sequencing sample was made of PBMCs. These receptors came from a human donor in good health (CMV status not recorded). Some clones in this sample may be carry-over from other donors' samples. The CDR3 runs from the conserved cysteine through the conserved F or W. A D gene is named only where the DNA matches it firmly. Size tells how often a clone was seen (once, few, many) or the class of an expanded clone, and some rows leave it out.

abundance | j_gene | d_gene | v_gene | CDR3aa | CDR3nt
many | TRBJ2-2 | . | TRBV12-3/TRBV12-4 | CASSHSRTGELFF | TGTGCCAGCAGTCATAGTAGGACCGGGGAGCTGTTTTTT
many | TRBJ2-7 | . | TRBV28 | CASSLPFGVANEQYF | TGTGCCAGCAGCCTTCCCTTCGGGGTAGCGAACGAGCAGTACTTC
many | TRBJ2-3 | . | TRBV18 | CASSPELRADTQYF | TGTGCCAGCTCCCCCGAACTCCGGGCAGATACGCAGTATTTT
many | TRBJ1-1 | TRBD1 | TRBV29-1 | CSVGTGVNTEAFF | TGCAGCGTTGGGACAGGGGTGAACACTGAAGCTTTCTTT
many | TRBJ1-2 | TRBD1 | TRBV6-1 | CASSESTRGDYGYTF | TGTGCCAGCAGTGAATCTACCAGGGGGGACTATGGCTACACCTTC
many | TRBJ1-6 | . | TRBV4-3 | CASSQDLATGHHNSPLHF | TGCGCCAGCAGCCAAGATCTGGCGACGGGACACCATAATTCACCCCTCCACTTT
many | TRBJ1-6 | TRBD1 | TRBV12-3/TRBV12-4 | CASSLGTGIAPLHF | TGTGCCAGCAGTTTGGGGACAGGGATAGCTCCCCTCCACTTT
. | TRBJ2-1 | TRBD1 | TRBV7-6 | CASTQTGGKYNEQFF | TGTGCCAGCACGCAAACAGGGGGCAAGTACAATGAGCAGTTTTTC
. | TRBJ1-4 | . | TRBV12-3/TRBV12-4 | CASSLRSIEKLFF | TGTGCCAGCAGTTTGAGGTCTATCGAAAAACTGTTTTTT
many | TRBJ2-1 | TRBD1 | TRBV24-1 | CATSDTSQGRMNEQFF | TGTGCCACCAGTGATACCTCACAGGGGCGGATGAATGAGCAGTTCTTC
many | TRBJ2-5 | TRBD1 | TRBV7-2 | CASSPRDREETQYF | TGTGCCAGCAGCCCCCGAGACAGGGAGGAGACCCAGTACTTC
many | TRBJ1-1 | TRBD1 | TRBV4-1 | CASSQLGQGARTEAFF | TGCGCCAGCAGCCAACTGGGACAGGGGGCCAGGACTGAAGCTTTCTTT
many | TRBJ2-3 | . | TRBV20-1 | CSAGPQTDTQYF | TGCAGTGCTGGCCCGCAAACAGATACGCAGTATTTT
many | TRBJ1-4 | . | TRBV28 | CASSWGGEKLFF | TGTGCCAGCAGTTGGGGGGGGGAAAAACTGTTTTTT
many | TRBJ2-7 | . | TRBV7-2 | CASRSSGADYEQYF | TGTGCCAGCAGGTCTTCCGGGGCCGACTACGAGCAGTACTTC
many | TRBJ2-7 | TRBD1 | TRBV7-6 | CASSYGQGSYEQYF | TGTGCCAGCAGCTATGGACAGGGCTCCTACGAGCAGTACTTC
many | TRBJ2-3 | TRBD1 | TRBV7-6 | CASSLGTGGPDTQYF | TGTGCCAGCAGCTTAGGGACAGGGGGCCCAGATACGCAGTATTTT
many | TRBJ2-7 | . | TRBV5-4 | CASSPTGDSYEQYF | TGTGCCAGCAGCCCGACTGGGGACTCCTACGAGCAGTACTTC
many | TRBJ1-1 | TRBD1 | TRBV25-1 | CASSDPTGGDTEAFF | TGTGCCAGCAGTGATCCGACAGGGGGGGACACTGAAGCTTTCTTT
many | TRBJ1-1 | . | TRBV19 | CASSIRSGITEAFF | TGTGCCAGTAGTATCCGATCAGGGATCACTGAAGCTTTCTTT
many | TRBJ1-1 | TRBD1 | TRBV5-1 | CASRQGWNTEAFF | TGCGCCAGTAGACAGGGTTGGAACACTGAAGCTTTCTTT
many | TRBJ2-7 | . | TRBV29-1 | CSVERGLEQYF | TGCAGCGTTGAACGGGGGCTCGAGCAGTACTTC
many | TRBJ1-2 | . | TRBV2 | CASRIPVSYGYTF | TGTGCCAGCAGGATACCCGTGTCCTATGGCTACACCTTC
many | TRBJ1-2 | . | TRBV6-6 | CASSPDGNYGYTF | TGTGCCAGCAGTCCCGACGGTAACTATGGCTACACCTTC
many | TRBJ1-4 | . | TRBV5-5 | CVSRLAVDEKLFF | TGTGTCAGCCGGCTCGCGGTGGATGAAAAACTGTTTTTT
many | TRBJ1-1 | TRBD1 | TRBV6-2/TRBV6-3 | CASSYGTGTSEAFF | TGTGCCAGCAGTTACGGGACAGGGACATCAGAAGCTTTCTTT
many | TRBJ1-2 | . | TRBV7-6 | CASSPESLNYGYTF | TGTGCCAGCAGCCCCGAAAGCCTAAACTATGGCTACACCTTC
many | TRBJ1-5 | TRBD1 | TRBV7-2 | CASSLVPGTGELYGNQPQHF | TGTGCCAGCAGCTTAGTGCCCGGGACAGGGGAATTGTATGGCAATCAGCCCCAGCATTTT
. | TRBJ2-3 | . | TRBV7-2 | CASSLVPARVMADTQYF | TGTGCCAGCAGCTTAGTGCCAGCCCGAGTTATGGCAGATACGCAGTATTTT
many | TRBJ2-5 | TRBD2 | TRBV5-1 | CASSFPGLAGALPQETQYF | TGCGCCAGCAGCTTCCCGGGACTAGCGGGGGCCCTACCCCAAGAGACCCAGTACTTC
many | TRBJ2-1 | . | TRBV19 | CASSIDQSSYNEQFF | TGTGCCAGTAGTATTGACCAGAGCTCCTACAATGAGCAGTTCTTC
many | TRBJ1-1 | . | TRBV7-3 | CASSSDSLGTEAFF | TGTGCCAGCAGCTCGGACTCCCTAGGGACTGAAGCTTTCTTT
many | TRBJ2-7 | . | TRBV7-2 | CASSRELVPGEQYF | TGTGCCAGCAGCCGAGAACTAGTGCCCGGGGAGCAGTACTTC
many | TRBJ2-7 | . | TRBV7-9 | CASSLEARSHEQYF | TGTGCCAGCAGCTTAGAAGCCAGGAGTCACGAGCAGTACTTC
many | TRBJ1-1 | . | TRBV7-9 | CASSSSWKTEAFF | TGTGCCAGCAGCTCGAGCTGGAAGACTGAAGCTTTCTTT
many | TRBJ2-7 | . | TRBV7-2 | CASSLYRVSSYEQYF | TGTGCCAGCAGTTTGTACAGGGTTAGCTCCTACGAGCAGTACTTC
many | TRBJ2-3 | . | TRBV7-9 | CASSLSGGADTQYF | TGTGCCAGCAGCTTATCAGGGGGGGCAGATACGCAGTATTTT